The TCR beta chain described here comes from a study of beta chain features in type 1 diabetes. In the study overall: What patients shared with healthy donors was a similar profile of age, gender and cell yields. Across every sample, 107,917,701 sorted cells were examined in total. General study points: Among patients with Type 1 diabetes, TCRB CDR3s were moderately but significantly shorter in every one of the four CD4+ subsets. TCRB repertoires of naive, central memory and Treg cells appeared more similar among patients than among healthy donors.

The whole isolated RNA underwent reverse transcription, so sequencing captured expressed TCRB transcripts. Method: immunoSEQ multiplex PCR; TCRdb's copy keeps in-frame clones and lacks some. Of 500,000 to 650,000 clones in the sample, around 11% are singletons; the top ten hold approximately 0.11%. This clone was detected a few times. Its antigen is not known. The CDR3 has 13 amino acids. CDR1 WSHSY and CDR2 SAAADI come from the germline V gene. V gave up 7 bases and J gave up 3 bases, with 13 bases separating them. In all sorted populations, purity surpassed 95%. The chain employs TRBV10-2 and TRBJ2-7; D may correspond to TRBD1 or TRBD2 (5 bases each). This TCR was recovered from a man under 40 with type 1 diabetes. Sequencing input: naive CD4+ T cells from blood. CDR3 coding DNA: TGCGCCAGCATTAGTCCAGGGAGCTACGAGCAGTACTTC. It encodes CASISPGSYEQYF.